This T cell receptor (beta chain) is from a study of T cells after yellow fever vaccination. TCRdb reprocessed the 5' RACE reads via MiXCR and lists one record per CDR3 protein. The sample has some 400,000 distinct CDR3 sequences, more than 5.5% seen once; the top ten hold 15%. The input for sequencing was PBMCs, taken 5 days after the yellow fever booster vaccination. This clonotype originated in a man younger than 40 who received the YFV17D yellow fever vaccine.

The CDR3 reads CASSRGQEKETQYF. The CDR3 region has the DNA TGCGCCAGCAGCCGGGGACAGGAGAAAGAGACCCAGTACTTC. The chain joins TRBV4-1 to TRBJ2-5, with 8 bases aligning to TRBD1. V dropped 4 bases and J dropped 3; count of bases not matched to a gene: 4. Germline V lookup: CDR1 MGHRA, CDR2 YSYEKL. This CDR3 has 14 amino acids.